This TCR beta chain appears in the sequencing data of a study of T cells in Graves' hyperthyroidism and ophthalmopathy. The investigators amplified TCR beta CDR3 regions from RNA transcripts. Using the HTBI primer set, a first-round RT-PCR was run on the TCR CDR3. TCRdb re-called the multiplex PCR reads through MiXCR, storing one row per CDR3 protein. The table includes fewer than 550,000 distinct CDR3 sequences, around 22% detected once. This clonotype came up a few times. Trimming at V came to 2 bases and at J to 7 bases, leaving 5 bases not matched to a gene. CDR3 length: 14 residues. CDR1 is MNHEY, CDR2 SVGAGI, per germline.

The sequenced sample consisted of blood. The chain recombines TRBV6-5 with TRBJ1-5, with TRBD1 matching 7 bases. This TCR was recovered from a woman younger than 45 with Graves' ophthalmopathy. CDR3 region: CASSYPGGLQPQHF. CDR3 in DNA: TGTGCCAGCAGTTACCCAGGGGGATTGCAGCCCCAGCATTTT.